This TCR beta chain was captured in a study of blood T cell repertoires in COVID-19. About the research overall: Donors in the United States, Italy and Spain gave samples during acute or convalescent COVID-19. T cells, B-cell-depleted T cells, or PBMCs supplied cDNA or gDNA.

As processed by the authors: Quantification of nucleated cells was approximated via reference gene primer amplification. Measured with immunoSEQ multiplex PCR; TCRdb has only the in-frame clones, and not every one. Clonal size and the V and J genes are those of that table, whereas D and trimming came from the DNA. The sample holds hundreds of thousands of clones; approximately 82% are singletons and the top ten take 8% to 10%. Per the germline V gene, CDR1 is SGDLS and CDR2 is YYNGEE. J lost 2 bases, V lost 0 bases, and 4 bases had no gene match. The CDR3 loop spans 16 amino acids. Sequenced input: peripheral blood. The chain joins TRBV9 to TRBJ2-3, with TRBD2 identical over 9 bases. The clonotype originates from a woman aged 50 to 65 with acute or convalescent COVID-19. CDR3 region: CASSVAGGRVTDTQYF. The CDR3 DNA reads as TGTGCCAGCAGCGTAGCAGGCGGGAGGGTCACAGATACGCAGTATTTT.